This T cell receptor (beta chain) comes out of a study of T cell repertoires in cytomegalovirus infection. Study-level background: CMV infection and matching HLA type were both indicated by public TCR beta signatures.

Looked up from germline, CDR1 is PRHDT and CDR2 is FYEKMQ (reference sequence). The V gene end was trimmed by 5 bases and the J gene end by 4 bases; junction bases not matched to a gene: 7. There are 16 residues in the CDR3. This clonotype was counted many times. Its antigen is not known. Points from the study as a whole: The study identified carriers of CMV plus the relevant HLA from cumulative public TCR beta family frequency. Predominance within the ex vivo response was attributable to HLA-C-restricted CMV-specific TCR beta clonotypes.

Each CDR3 protein gets one entry after TCRdb re-called the reads with MiXCR. The table lists roughly 240,000 distinct CDR3 sequences, around 6.4% of them singletons. The chain couples TRBV13 to TRBJ2-3, with 12 bases matching TRBD2. The specimen was PBMCs. This clonotype was sampled from a human donor in good health (CMV status not recorded). Some clones in this sample may be carry-over from other donors' samples. The CDR3 region has the DNA TGTGCCAGCAGCCAAGGACTAGCGGGGACGTCAGATACGCAGTATTTT. The encoded protein is CASSQGLAGTSDTQYF.